Below are 31 T cell receptor beta chains sequenced from a single sample in a study of CD4 T cells in relation to SARS-CoV-2 and coronaviruses. Unexposed donor CD4+ T cells date from about 2010-2019, before the COVID-19 pandemic. The cells were cultured for about ten days before CD4+ T cells were isolated. These receptors' targets are unknown. Generated by immunoSEQ multiplex PCR, the TCRdb table keeps only in-frame clones and is missing some. The top ten clones hold over 20% of a sample with 15,000 to 20,000 clones, roughly 81% of them seen once. The sequenced sample was CD4+ T cells from PBMCs, cultured in vitro. The receptors were sampled from a human donor in good health.

This chain links TRBV7-2 with TRBJ1-2, with 9 bases identical to TRBD1. This CDR3 is 16 amino acids long. Germline assignment: CDR1 SGHTA and CDR2 FQGNSA. Unmatched junction bases numbered 6, after V lost 2 bases and J lost 2 bases. The CDR3 DNA reads TGTGCCAGCAGCTTATCCGCCGGGACAGGGAACTATGGCTACACCTTC. It is translated as CASSLSAGTGNYGYTF.

The V gene is TRBV4-3, the J gene TRBJ1-2; unclear D gene. Germline V CDR1 and CDR2: LGHNA, YSLEER. The CDR3 contains 14 residues. V lost 0 bases and J 7 bases, leaving 12 bases between the germline ends. CDR3 sequence: CASSQDVGLGGYTF. CDR3 sequence (DNA): TGCGCCAGCAGCCAAGATGTAGGCTTGGGTGGCTACACCTTC.

This chain uses TRBV25-1 with TRBJ1-2; possible D gene TRBD1, 5 bases. V dropped 3 bases and J dropped 0 bases, with 8 bases sitting between them. The CDR3 is made up of 14 amino acids. Germline V lookup: CDR1 MGHDK, CDR2 SYGVNS. The CDR3 DNA is TGTGCCAGCAGTGACCAGGGCCCTAACTATGGCTACACCTTC. Amino acid sequence: CASSDQGPNYGYTF.

The V gene is TRBV7-8, the J gene TRBJ2-1; 8 bases fit TRBD1. V trimming: 8 bases; J trimming: 5 bases; junction bases outside the gene matches: 8. Germline V gene data show CDR1 as SGHVS and CDR2 as FQNEAQ. The CDR3 is 14 amino acids. CDR3 sequence (DNA): TGTGCCAGCTTCGGACAGGGCCGCAACAATGAGCAGTTCTTC. As protein: CASFGQGRNNEQFF.

V usage is TRBV11-2 and J usage is TRBJ1-1; D gene uncertain. Per germline, CDR1 SGHAT and CDR2 FQNNGV. The CDR3 sequence is 13 residues long. V shed 3 bases and J shed 7 bases, with 12 bases lying between them. CDR3 region: CASSFAVGFEAFF. Here the CDR3 DNA reads TGTGCCAGCAGCTTCGCGGTGGGATTTGAAGCTTTCTTT.

The chain carries TRBV19 and TRBJ2-7; 9 nucleotides match TRBD2. CDR3 length: 14 amino acids. The V gene end was trimmed by 5 bases and the J gene end by 7 bases; junction bases not matched to a gene: 9. Per germline, CDR1 LNHDA and CDR2 SQIVND (reference sequence). For the CDR3, the DNA is TGTGCCAGTAGTCTCCTGACTAGCGGTGAAGAGCAGTACTTC. This gives the protein CASSLLTSGEEQYF.

This clone has a handful of counts. The chain links TRBV6-1 to TRBJ1-2; weak D call: TRBD1 (5 bases). The germline gives CDR1 MNHNS, CDR2 SASEGT. V was pared by 8 bases and J by 3 bases, with 19 bases between. The CDR3 is 15 amino acids. The CDR3 DNA sequence: TGTGCCAGCGGGGGGAGGAGCCTGAGCGACTATGGCTACACCTTC. Translating it yields CASGGRSLSDYGYTF.

The chain employs TRBV10-1 and TRBJ2-4; D gene ambiguous. Between the trimmed V and J ends, which lost 10 bases and 0 bases, there was a span of 13 bases. The CDR3 covers 14 residues. Germline V gene data show CDR1 as WNHNN and CDR2 as SYGVQD (reference sequence). The DNA of the CDR3 is TGCGCCACCTCCAATTCGCGAGCCAAAAACATTCAGTACTTC. This gives the protein CATSNSRAKNIQYF.

The chain combines TRBV4-3 with TRBJ2-1; a weak D match, TRBD1 (5 bases). Trimming removed 6 bases from V and 12 bases from J, with 12 bases in between. This CDR3 is 11 amino acids long. Germline CDR1 and CDR2: LGHNA and YSLEER. As DNA, the CDR3 is TGCGCCAGCAGTAAAGGGGTTGCGCAGTTCTTC. Translated: CASSKGVAQFF.

This clone came up once. This chain uses TRBV6-1 with TRBJ2-3; 9 nucleotides align to TRBD2. The V segment lost 4 bases and the J segment 0 bases; nucleotides outside the gene matches: 8. The CDR3 has 17 residues. Looked up from germline, CDR1 is MNHNS and CDR2 is SASEGT. In DNA form, the CDR3 reads TGTGCCAGCAGTGCGAGTTCGCGGGGGGGGAGCACAGATACGCAGTATTTT. Encoded protein: CASSASSRGGSTDTQYF.

This sequence joins TRBV30 and TRBJ2-7; D gene unclear. The length of the CDR3 is 11 residues. CDR1 is GTSNPN, CDR2 SVGIG, per germline (reference sequence). V lost 8 bases and J lost 4, with 12 bases in between. The CDR3 DNA is TGTGCCGGGGAAAGGAATTACGAGCAGTACTTC. Translating gives CAGERNYEQYF.

The DNA of the CDR3 is TGTGCCAGCAGCTCGACAGGGTCAGGCAATCAGCCCCAGCATTTT. As protein: CASSSTGSGNQPQHF. The chain recombines TRBV7-2 with TRBJ1-5; TRBD1 matches at 7 bases. The V segment lost 4 bases and the J segment 2 bases; nucleotides outside the gene matches: 5. The CDR3 consists of 15 residues. Germline V CDR1 and CDR2: SGHTA, FQGNSA.

The chain employs TRBV11-2 and TRBJ1-2, with 9 bases aligning to TRBD1. There are 12 residues in the CDR3. Trimming removed 4 bases from V and 7 bases from J; junction bases left unmatched: 1. Germline-derived CDR1 and CDR2 are SGHAT and FQNNGV. The CDR3 protein is CASSSTGGGYTF. CDR3 bases: TGTGCCAGCAGCTCGACAGGGGGTGGCTACACCTTC.

The J gene is TRBJ2-1, the V gene TRBV4-3; 11 bases align to TRBD2. The germline V gene has CDR1 LGHNA and CDR2 YSLEER. J gave up 6 bases and V 0 bases, and 4 bases lay outside the gene matches. The CDR3 has 16 amino acids. The DNA for the CDR3 is TGCGCCAGCAGCCAAGATAAGGGACTAGCGGCCAATGAGCAGTTCTTC. Translation: CASSQDKGLAANEQFF.

The chain recombines TRBV30 with TRBJ1-3; TRBD1 agrees at 12 bases. Germline loops: CDR1 GTSNPN, CDR2 SVGIG (reference sequence). This CDR3 region has 20 residues. V was clipped by 4 bases and J by 1 base; unmatched bases: 17. The CDR3 DNA sequence: TGTGCCTGGACAACACTCTGGGACAGGGGGCCGGGGTTATCTGGAAACACCATATATTTT. Translation gives CAWTTLWDRGPGLSGNTIYF.

This clone was recorded a few times. The CDR3 here is CASQPEGGTEAFF. CDR3 coding DNA: TGTGCCAGCCAGCCCGAAGGAGGCACTGAAGCTTTCTTT. The rearrangement joins TRBV19 to TRBJ1-1; D gene unclear. Germline V gene data show CDR1 as LNHDA and CDR2 as SQIVND (reference sequence). This CDR3 spans 13 amino acids. Trimming cost V 9 bases and J 4 bases, with 15 bases left between them.

The gene calls are TRBV7-6 and TRBJ2-7; D gene ambiguous. This CDR3 is built from 15 residues. CDR1 and CDR2 from the germline V gene are SGHVS and FNYEAQ. Trimming stripped 2 bases from V and 2 bases from J, with 13 bases between. The chain's CDR3 is CASSLRLGSTYEQYF. CDR3 nucleotide sequence: TGTGCCAGCAGCTTAAGACTGGGGTCGACCTACGAGCAGTACTTC.

There are a few counts of this clone. The chain couples TRBV3-1 (or the pseudogene TRBV3-2) to TRBJ2-1; no firm D call. Germline-derived CDR1 and CDR2 are LGHDT and YNNKEL (reference sequence). The CDR3 sequence is 13 residues long. Between the trimmed V and J ends, which lost 4 bases and 9 bases, there was a span of 13 bases. CDR3 sequence: CASSLDGRGEQFF. For the CDR3, the DNA is TGTGCCAGCAGCCTGGACGGCCGAGGTGAGCAGTTCTTC.

The chain recombines TRBV29-1 with TRBJ1-4; 7 bases fit TRBD1. Germline CDR1 and CDR2: SQVTM and ANQGSEA. The V segment lost 7 bases and the J segment 5 bases; nucleotides outside the gene matches: 4. The length of the CDR3 is 12 residues. The CDR3 DNA reads TGCAGCGCGGGACAGCCGAATGAAAAACTGTTTTTT. Its protein is CSAGQPNEKLFF.

V usage is TRBV25-1 and J usage is TRBJ2-3, with D tentatively TRBD2 (5 bases). CDR3 length equals 15 residues. Trimming took 4 bases from V and 2 from J, leaving 13 bases between them. Germline V CDR1 and CDR2: MGHDK, SYGVNS. DNA for the CDR3: TGTGCCAGCAGTGCTAGCAGAAGCTTCACAGATACGCAGTATTTT. This gives the protein CASSASRSFTDTQYF.

J is TRBJ2-3 and V is TRBV5-4, with no clear D. The CDR3 runs to 15 residues. The V end was cut by 0 bases, the J end by 2 bases, with 10 bases between. CDR1 SGHNT and CDR2 YYREEE come from the germline V gene (reference sequence). The CDR3 spells CASSLVTTPTDTQYF. The CDR3 nucleotides are TGTGCCAGCAGCTTGGTAACTACCCCCACAGATACGCAGTATTTT.

The V and J genes are TRBV7-9 and TRBJ1-2; D possibly corresponds to TRBD1 (5 bases). The CDR3 length is 15 residues. The germline CDR1 and CDR2 sequences are SEHNR and FQNEAQ (reference sequence). V gave up 2 bases and J gave up 7 bases, with 17 bases separating them. This chain's CDR3 is CASSLWARVEGGYTF. CDR3 bases: TGTGCCAGCAGCTTATGGGCCAGGGTGGAAGGTGGCTACACCTTC.

The chain joins TRBV7-9 to TRBJ1-5; 9 nucleotides agree with TRBD1. The CDR3 extends over 14 amino acids. J gave up 4 bases and V 5 bases, and 3 bases lay outside the gene matches. From germline, CDR1 is SEHNR and CDR2 FQNEAQ (reference sequence). The CDR3 loop is CASSPGQGNQPQHF. The CDR3 nucleotides read TGTGCCAGCAGCCCCGGACAGGGGAATCAGCCCCAGCATTTT.

This chain links TRBV5-4 with TRBJ1-1, with no clear D. The CDR3 contains 13 residues. V shed 0 bases and J shed 1 base, with 4 bases lying between them. In germline, CDR1 is SGHNT, CDR2 YYREEE (reference sequence). The DNA for the CDR3 is TGTGCCAGCAGCTTGGTTGCGAACACTGAAGCTTTCTTT. It codes for CASSLVANTEAFF.

The chain carries TRBV9 and TRBJ1-1; possible D gene TRBD1, 6 bases. This CDR3 spans 14 amino acids. Trimming cost V 0 bases and J 4 bases, with 10 bases left between them. The germline V gene has CDR1 SGDLS and CDR2 YYNGEE. The CDR3: CASSVGQGITEAFF. CDR3 nucleotides: TGTGCCAGCAGCGTAGGGCAGGGGATCACTGAAGCTTTCTTT.

J is TRBJ2-7 and V is TRBV21-1; TRBD1 was called by the table and not checked on the DNA. TRBV21-1 constitutes a pseudogene. This CDR3 is 16 amino acids long. CDR3 region: CASSMGQILYSYEQYF. For the CDR3, the DNA is TGTGCCAGCAGCATGGGACAGATACTATACTCCTACGAGCAGTACTTC.

This chain connects TRBV7-2 to TRBJ2-7; 8 bases agree with TRBD1. The germline CDR1 and CDR2 sequences are SGHTA and FQGNSA. The CDR3 totals 14 residues. After removal of 5 bases from V and 5 bases from J, the junction contained 8 bases not matched to a gene. CDR3 DNA: TGTGCCAGCAGCCCCTCGACAGGGGTGAACGAGCAGTACTTC. Translated: CASSPSTGVNEQYF.

The table lists this clone with a count of one. This chain uses TRBV19 with TRBJ2-3; the D is unclear. CDR1 is LNHDA, CDR2 SQIVND, per germline (reference sequence). Trimming took 3 bases from V and 3 from J, leaving 13 bases between them. The CDR3 length is 15 residues. The CDR3, as DNA: TGTGCCAGTAGTATTGGACCCCCCGCAACAGATACGCAGTATTTT. It is translated as CASSIGPPATDTQYF.

This clone was counted between two and nine times. The chain joins TRBV2 to TRBJ2-5, with unresolved D. This CDR3 has 15 residues. V lost 6 bases and J lost 5, with 19 bases in between. CDR1 and CDR2 (germline): SNHLY, FYNNEI. The CDR3 protein is CASSALGSAQETQYF. DNA of the CDR3: TGTGCCAGCAGCGCGCTCGGATCTGCCCAGGAGACCCAGTACTTC. Complete variable domain (other parts from reference TRBV2 and TRBJ2-5): EPEVTQTPSHQVTQMGQEVILRCVPISNHLYFYWYRQILGQKVEFLVSFYNNEISEKSEIFDDQFSVERPDGSNFTLKIRSTKLEDSAMYFCASSALGSAQETQYFGPGTRLLVL.

V and J are TRBV19 and TRBJ2-7; a weak D match, TRBD1 (5 bases). V lost 4 bases and J lost 3, with 19 bases in between. The CDR3 is 16 residues long. Germline V gives CDR1 LNHDA, CDR2 SQIVND (reference sequence). As DNA, the CDR3 is TGTGCCAGTAGTACAACCCGGATAGGGGCTAGCTACGAGCAGTACTTC. This codes for CASSTTRIGASYEQYF.

The chain recombines TRBV11-2 with TRBJ1-1; 7 bases map to TRBD1. Per the germline V gene, CDR1 is SGHAT and CDR2 is FQNNGV. V trimming: 5 bases; J trimming: 0 bases; junction bases outside the gene matches: 9. The CDR3 covers 16 residues. CDR3 DNA: TGTGCCAGCAGCCCTCTCAAGGGGGCGATGAACACTGAAGCTTTCTTT. Protein sequence: CASSPLKGAMNTEAFF. Drawing the rest from reference TRBV11-2 and TRBJ1-1, the complete variable domain is EAGVAQSPRYKIIEKRQSVAFWCNPISGHATLYWYQQILGQGPKLLIQFQNNGVVDDSQLPKDRFSAERLKGVDSTLKIQPAKLEDSAVYLCASSPLKGAMNTEAFFGQGTRLTVV.